This T cell receptor beta chain appears in the sequencing data of a study of blood T cells in healthy people across ages. Regarding the study as a whole: Considered underestimates were the diversity estimates obtained from one million T cells.

This clonotype was recorded a few times. Its antigen is undetermined. This CDR3 has 15 amino acids. The J segment lost 5 bases and the V segment lost 6 bases, leaving 10 bases of the junction unmatched. CDR1 and CDR2 (germline): KGHSH, LQKENI. Next came a second PCR, run for roughly 6 to 11 cycles, which used a sample-barcoded 5' primer along with a J-beta primer mix. CDR3-containing paired-end reads numbering at least 2.5 million came from each sample. TCRdb re-analysed the 5' RACE reads in MiXCR, keeping a single row per CDR3 protein. The sample yields fewer than 1.5 million distinct CDR3 sequences, around 39% seen once. Healthy Caucasian individuals from Russia aged about 6 to 90 served as donors.

This chain joins TRBV18 and TRBJ2-5; 9 bases fit TRBD1. Material for sequencing was blood. The origin of this receptor is a young woman in good health. The CDR3 sequence: CASSGQGPLSETQYF. The CDR3 DNA reads as TGTGCCAGCTCGGGACAGGGACCCCTATCGGAGACCCAGTACTTC.